This is a list of T cell receptor beta chains from one sample in a study of cytomegalovirus exposure and HLA in healthy donors. Clones were sequenced by immunoSEQ multiplex PCR, and TCRdb holds only the in-frame ones, with some missing. There are tens of thousands of clones in the sample; roughly 94% occur only once, and 1% to 1.5% lies in the top ten. Material: PBMCs. The receptors derive from a young woman in good health and CMV-seronegative. The CDR3 runs from the conserved cysteine through the conserved F or W. D genes are given only for firm matches. Size is omitted from some rows. Given values are once, few, many or a class for expanded clones.

TRBJ2-7,-,TRBV30,-,12,CAWSVREPLRYF,TGTGCCTGGAGTGTACGGGAGCCCCTTCGGTACTTC
TRBJ2-7,-,TRBV6-1,once,12,CASSRQDTEQYF,TGTGCCAGCAGTCGACAGGACACCGAGCAGTACTTC
TRBJ2-5,-,TRBV5-1,-,16,CASSVSGTLKGETQYF,TGCGCCAGCAGCGTATCCGGGACTTTAAAGGGGGAGACCCAGTACTTC
TRBJ1-1,-,TRBV5-5,-,14,CASSPGGTNTEAFF,TGTGCCAGCAGCCCTGGGGGGACGAACACTGAAGCTTTCTTT
TRBJ2-1,-,TRBV5-1,-,14,CASSMTGPTNEQFF,TGCGCCAGCAGCATGACAGGACCCACCAATGAGCAGTTCTTC
TRBJ1-4,-,TRBV2,-,14,CASRKTGENEKLFF,TGTGCCAGCAGAAAGACAGGAGAAAATGAAAAACTGTTTTTT
TRBJ1-1,-,TRBV6-1,once,15,CASSEAWGGNTEAFF,TGTGCCAGCAGTGAAGCTTGGGGCGGTAACACTGAAGCTTTCTTT
TRBJ1-1,-,TRBV28,-,15,CASSFFVGSNTEAFF,TGTGCCAGCAGTTTTTTTGTCGGGTCTAACACTGAAGCTTTCTTT
TRBJ2-1,-,TRBV5-6,-,11,CASSLGASEFF,TGTGCCAGCAGCTTGGGGGCTAGCGAGTTCTTC
TRBJ2-1,-,TRBV4-3,-,15,CASSPSSARAHEQFF,TGCGCCAGCAGCCCCAGTTCCGCCAGGGCCCATGAGCAGTTCTTC
TRBJ2-7,TRBD1,TRBV7-3,-,15,CASSSRTGDWNEQYF,TGTGCCAGCAGCTCTCGGACAGGGGATTGGAACGAGCAGTACTTC
TRBJ1-1,TRBD1,TRBV30,-,14,CAWSTETGGIGAFF,TGTGCCTGGAGTACCGAGACAGGGGGTATCGGAGCTTTCTTT
TRBJ2-3,TRBD2,TRBV29-1,-,15,CSVEIAGVETDTQYF,TGCAGCGTTGAAATAGCGGGAGTAGAGACAGATACGCAGTATTTT
TRBJ1-4,-,TRBV4-1,-,15,CASSQVTGGNEKLFF,TGCGCCAGCAGCCAAGTTACGGGGGGGAATGAAAAACTGTTTTTT
TRBJ1-5,-,TRBV9,-,15,CASSVEGLDNQPQHF,TGTGCCAGCAGCGTAGAGGGGCTCGACAATCAGCCCCAGCATTTT
TRBJ1-6,-,TRBV29-1,-,14,CSVGLGAYNSPLHF,TGCAGCGTTGGATTAGGAGCTTATAATTCACCCCTCCACTTT
TRBJ2-2,-,TRBV6-5,-,13,CASTSTPTGELFF,TGTGCCAGCACCTCGACTCCCACCGGGGAGCTGTTTTTT
TRBJ2-3,-,TRBV15,once,15,CATSRGSEAHYTQYF,TGTGCCACCAGCAGAGGCAGCGAAGCACACTATACGCAGTATTTT
TRBJ2-1,-,TRBV28,-,15,CASRADSSFYNEQFF,TGTGCCAGCAGGGCGGACAGTAGCTTTTACAATGAGCAGTTCTTC
TRBJ1-1,-,TRBV5-4,-,13,CASSLEGQTEAFF,TGTGCCAGCAGCTTGGAGGGGCAGACTGAAGCTTTCTTT